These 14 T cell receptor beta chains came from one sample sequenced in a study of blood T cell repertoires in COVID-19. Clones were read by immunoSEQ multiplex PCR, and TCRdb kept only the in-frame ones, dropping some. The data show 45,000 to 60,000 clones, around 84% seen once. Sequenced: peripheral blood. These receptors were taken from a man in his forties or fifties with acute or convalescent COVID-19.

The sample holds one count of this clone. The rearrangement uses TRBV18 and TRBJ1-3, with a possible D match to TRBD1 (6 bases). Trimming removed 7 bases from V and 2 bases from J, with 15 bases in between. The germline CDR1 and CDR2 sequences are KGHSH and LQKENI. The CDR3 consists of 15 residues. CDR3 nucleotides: TGTGCCAGCTTTCCGGACAGCCTGCCTGGAAACACCATATATTTT. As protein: CASFPDSLPGNTIYF.

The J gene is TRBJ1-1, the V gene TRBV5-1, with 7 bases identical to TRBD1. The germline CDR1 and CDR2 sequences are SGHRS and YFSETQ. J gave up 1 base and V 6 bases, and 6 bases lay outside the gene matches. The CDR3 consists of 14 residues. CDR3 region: CASTRTGGNTEAFF. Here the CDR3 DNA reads TGCGCCAGCACCCGGACAGGAGGGAACACTGAAGCTTTCTTT.

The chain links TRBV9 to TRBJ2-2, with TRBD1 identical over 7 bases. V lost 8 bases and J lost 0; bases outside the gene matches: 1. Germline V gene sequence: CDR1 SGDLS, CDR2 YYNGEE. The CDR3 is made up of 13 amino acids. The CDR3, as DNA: TGTGCCAGTGGGACAGCGAACACCGGGGAGCTGTTTTTT. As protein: CASGTANTGELFF.

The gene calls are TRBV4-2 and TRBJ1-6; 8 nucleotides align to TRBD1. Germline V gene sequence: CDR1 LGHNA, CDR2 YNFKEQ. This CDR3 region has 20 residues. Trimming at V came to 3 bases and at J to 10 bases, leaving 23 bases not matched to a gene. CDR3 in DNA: TGTGCCAGCAGCCACCTAAGGGTTAAACAGGGGGACGGCGTTGGATCACCCCTCCACTTT. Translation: CASSHLRVKQGDGVGSPLHF.

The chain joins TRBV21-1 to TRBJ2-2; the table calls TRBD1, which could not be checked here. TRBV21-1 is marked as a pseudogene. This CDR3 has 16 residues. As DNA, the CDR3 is TGTGCCAGCAGCAGTCGACAGGGATTGGACACCGGGGAGCTGTTTTTT. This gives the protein CASSSRQGLDTGELFF.

The CDR3 DNA is TGTGCCAGCAGCCAAGTGGCCCCTTGGTCTCTGACAGAACACTACGAGCAGTACTTC. Its protein is CASSQVAPWSLTEHYEQYF. The chain joins TRBV3-1 (or the pseudogene TRBV3-2) to TRBJ2-7, with D perhaps matching TRBD1 (5 bases). The germline CDR1 and CDR2 sequences are LGHDT and YNNKEL (reference sequence). Between the trimmed V and J ends, which lost 1 base and 3 bases, there was a span of 25 bases. The CDR3 runs to 19 residues.

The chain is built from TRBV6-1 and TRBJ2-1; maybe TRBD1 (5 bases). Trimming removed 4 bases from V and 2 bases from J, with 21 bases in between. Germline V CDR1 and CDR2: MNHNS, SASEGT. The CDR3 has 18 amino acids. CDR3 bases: TGTGCCAGCAGTGGGAACCCGCGAGTCAGGGATACCTACAATGAGCAGTTCTTC. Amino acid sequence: CASSGNPRVRDTYNEQFF.

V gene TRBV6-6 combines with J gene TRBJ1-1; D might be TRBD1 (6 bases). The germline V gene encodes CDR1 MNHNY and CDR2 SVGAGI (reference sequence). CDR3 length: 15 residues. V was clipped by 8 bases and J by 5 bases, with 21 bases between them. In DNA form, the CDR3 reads TGTGCCAGCCGCCCGGGGCAGGGGTATAAGACTGAAGCTTTCTTT. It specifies CASRPGQGYKTEAFF.

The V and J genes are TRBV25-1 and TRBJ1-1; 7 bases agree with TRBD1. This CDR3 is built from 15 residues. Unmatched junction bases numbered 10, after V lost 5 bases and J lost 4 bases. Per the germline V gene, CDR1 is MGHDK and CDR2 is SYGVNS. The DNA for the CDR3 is TGTGCCAGCAGTATCTCCGGGACAGCGGGCACTGAAGCTTTCTTT. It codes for CASSISGTAGTEAFF. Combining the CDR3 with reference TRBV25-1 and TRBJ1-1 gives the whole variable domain EADIYQTPRYLVIGTGKKITLECSQTMGHDKMYWYQQDPGMELHLIHYSYGVNSTEKGDLSSESTVSRIRTEHFPLTLESARPSHTSQYLCASSISGTAGTEAFFGQGTRLTVV.

CDR3 sequence: CASSQDWRYSNQPQHF. The CDR3 coding sequence is TGTGCCAGCAGCCAAGATTGGAGATATAGCAATCAGCCCCAGCATTTT. The rearrangement links TRBV4-2 to TRBJ1-5; D not certain. With 0 bases removed from V and 0 bases from J, the gap between germline ends came to 9 bases. Looked up from germline, CDR1 is LGHNA and CDR2 is YNFKEQ. This CDR3 comprises 16 residues.

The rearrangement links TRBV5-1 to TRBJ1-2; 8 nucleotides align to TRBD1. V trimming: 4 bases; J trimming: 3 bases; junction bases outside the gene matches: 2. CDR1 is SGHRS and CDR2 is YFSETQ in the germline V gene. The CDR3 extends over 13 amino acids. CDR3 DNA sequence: TGCGCCAGCAGCGGACAGGGAGACTATGGCTACACCTTC. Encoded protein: CASSGQGDYGYTF.

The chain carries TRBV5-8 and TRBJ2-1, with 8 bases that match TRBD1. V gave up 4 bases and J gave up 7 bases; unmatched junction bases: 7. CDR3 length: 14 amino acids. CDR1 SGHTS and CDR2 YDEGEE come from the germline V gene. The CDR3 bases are TGTGCCAGCAGCCCCCTGACAGGGGTTAATGAGCAGTTCTTC. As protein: CASSPLTGVNEQFF.

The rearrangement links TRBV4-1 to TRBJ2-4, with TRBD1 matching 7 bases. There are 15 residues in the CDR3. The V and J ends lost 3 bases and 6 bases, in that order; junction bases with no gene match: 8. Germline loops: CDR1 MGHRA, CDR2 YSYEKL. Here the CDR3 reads CASSQRTGEANIQYF. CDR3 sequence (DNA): TGCGCCAGCAGCCAGAGAACAGGGGAAGCAAACATTCAGTACTTC.

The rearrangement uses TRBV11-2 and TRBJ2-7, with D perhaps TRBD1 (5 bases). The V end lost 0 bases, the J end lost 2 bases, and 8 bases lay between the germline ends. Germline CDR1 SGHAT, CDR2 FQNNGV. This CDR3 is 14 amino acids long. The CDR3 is CASSLDQGTYEQYF. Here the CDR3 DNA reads TGTGCCAGCAGCTTAGATCAGGGAACCTACGAGCAGTACTTC.